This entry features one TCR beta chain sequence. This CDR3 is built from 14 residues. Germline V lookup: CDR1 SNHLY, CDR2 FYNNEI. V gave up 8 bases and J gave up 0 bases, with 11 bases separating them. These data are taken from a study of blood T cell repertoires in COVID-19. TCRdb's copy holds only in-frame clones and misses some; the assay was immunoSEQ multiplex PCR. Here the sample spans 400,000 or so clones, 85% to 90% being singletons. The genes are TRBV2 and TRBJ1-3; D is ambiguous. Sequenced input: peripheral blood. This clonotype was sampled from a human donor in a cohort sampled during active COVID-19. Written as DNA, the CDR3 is TGTGCCAGCTATCACCGGAGCTCTGGAAACACCATATATTTT. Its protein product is CASYHRSSGNTIYF.